A selection of T cell receptor beta chains follows, all from one sample in a study of metastatic and nonmetastatic thyroid tumors. TCRdb re-called the PCR reads via MiXCR. The sample lists tens of thousands of clones, 20% to 25% occurring once. The source material was blood. The source of these receptors is a female donor with papillary thyroid cancer or a benign thyroid nodule (not recorded which). Some clones in this sample may be carry-over from other donors' samples. Each CDR3 is given without its conserved first and last residue. Fields, in order: V gene, CDR3 length, CDR3 protein.

>TRBV6-1|11
ASRTTGIGGYT
>TRBV15|14
ATSRGGALAKNIQY
>TRBV18|12
ASSGTGFMNGYT
>TRBV18|13
ASSPKTTSYNEQF
>TRBV7-9|13
ASSLEPLTNYGYT
>TRBV6-1|10
ASSEAVGELF
>TRBV20-1|14
SASLSAGGNLGELF
>TRBV19|9
ASSHNEKLF
>TRBV6-2/TRBV6-3|12
ASSYRDIAYEQY
>TRBV27|11
ASSLPGRGAQY